This TCR beta chain was captured by sequencing in a study of shared clonotypes between healthy human individuals. On the study more broadly: There were three CD4 naive, three CD4 memory, two CD8 naive and one CD8 memory plates per donor. Study-wide findings and caveats: Clonotype sharing among donors was thought likely to change with sequencing depth.

Concerning this clone: What it binds is not known.

Clones were sequenced by immunoSEQ multiplex PCR, and TCRdb holds only the in-frame ones, with some missing. The table records hundreds of thousands of clones, about 80% of them present only once. This CDR3 region has 13 residues. The germline gives CDR1 SQVTM, CDR2 ANQGSEA. V was cut by 4 bases and J by 3 bases, with 12 bases left in between. The material sequenced was memory CD4+ T cells sorted from blood. The subset is: CD45RA-negative fraction. The chain recombines TRBV29-1 with TRBJ1-1; D might be TRBD1 (5 bases). The TCR was taken from a woman aged 30 to 39 in good health. The CDR3 region has the DNA TGCAGCGTTGTCGGGGCTGGGCACACTGAAGCTTTCTTT. Translation: CSVVGAGHTEAFF.